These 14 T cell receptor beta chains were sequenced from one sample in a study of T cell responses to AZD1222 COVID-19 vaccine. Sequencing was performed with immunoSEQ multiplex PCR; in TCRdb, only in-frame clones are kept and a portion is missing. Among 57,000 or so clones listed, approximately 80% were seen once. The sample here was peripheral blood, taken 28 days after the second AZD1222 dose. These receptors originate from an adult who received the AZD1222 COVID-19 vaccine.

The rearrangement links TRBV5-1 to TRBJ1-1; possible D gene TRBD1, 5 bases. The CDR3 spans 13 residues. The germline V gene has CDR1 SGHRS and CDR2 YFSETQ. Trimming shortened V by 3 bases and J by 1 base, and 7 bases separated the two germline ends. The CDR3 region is CASSSRGNTEAFF. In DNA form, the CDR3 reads TGCGCCAGCAGCTCTAGGGGGAACACTGAAGCTTTCTTT.

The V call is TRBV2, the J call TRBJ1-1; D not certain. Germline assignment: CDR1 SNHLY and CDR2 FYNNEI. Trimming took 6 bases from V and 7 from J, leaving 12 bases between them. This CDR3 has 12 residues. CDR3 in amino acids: CASSDGGFEAFF. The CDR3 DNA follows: TGTGCCAGCAGCGACGGTGGGTTTGAAGCTTTCTTT. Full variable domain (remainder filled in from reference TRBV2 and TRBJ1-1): EPEVTQTPSHQVTQMGQEVILRCVPISNHLYFYWYRQILGQKVEFLVSFYNNEISEKSEIFDDQFSVERPDGSNFTLKIRSTKLEDSAMYFCASSDGGFEAFFGQGTRLTVV.

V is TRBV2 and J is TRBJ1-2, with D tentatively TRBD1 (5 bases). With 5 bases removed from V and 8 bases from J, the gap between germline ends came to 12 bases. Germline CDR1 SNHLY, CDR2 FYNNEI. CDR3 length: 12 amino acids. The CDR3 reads CASSSQGSGYTF. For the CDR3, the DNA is TGTGCCAGCAGTTCCCAGGGAAGCGGCTACACCTTC.

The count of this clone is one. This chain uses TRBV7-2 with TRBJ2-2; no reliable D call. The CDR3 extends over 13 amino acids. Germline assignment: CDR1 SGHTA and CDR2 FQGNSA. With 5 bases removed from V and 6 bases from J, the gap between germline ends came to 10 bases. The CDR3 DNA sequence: TGTGCCAGCAGCCTTCTCCCCCCCGGGGAGCTGTTTTTT. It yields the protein CASSLLPPGELFF.

DNA for the CDR3: TGTGCCAGCTCACCCCGGCCCGACAGGGCCGAGCAGTACTTC. Its translation is CASSPRPDRAEQYF. V is TRBV18 and J is TRBJ2-7; 7 nucleotides match TRBD1. The CDR3 has 14 amino acids. The J segment lost 6 bases and the V segment lost 3 bases, leaving 8 bases of the junction unmatched. The germline CDR1 and CDR2 sequences are KGHSH and LQKENI.

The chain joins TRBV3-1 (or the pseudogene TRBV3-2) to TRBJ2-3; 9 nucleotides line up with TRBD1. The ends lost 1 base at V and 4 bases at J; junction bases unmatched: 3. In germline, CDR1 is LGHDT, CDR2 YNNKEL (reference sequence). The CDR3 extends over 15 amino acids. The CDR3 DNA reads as TGTGCCAGCAGCCAAGGGACAGGGGAGGCAGATACGCAGTATTTT. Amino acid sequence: CASSQGTGEADTQYF.

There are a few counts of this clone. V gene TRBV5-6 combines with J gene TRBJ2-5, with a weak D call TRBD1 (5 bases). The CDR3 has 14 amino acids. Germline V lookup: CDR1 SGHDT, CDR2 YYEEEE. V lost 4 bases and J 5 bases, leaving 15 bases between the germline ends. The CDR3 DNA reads TGTGCCAGCAGCGTTTGGCAGGGTCGGGAGACCCAGTACTTC. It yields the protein CASSVWQGRETQYF.

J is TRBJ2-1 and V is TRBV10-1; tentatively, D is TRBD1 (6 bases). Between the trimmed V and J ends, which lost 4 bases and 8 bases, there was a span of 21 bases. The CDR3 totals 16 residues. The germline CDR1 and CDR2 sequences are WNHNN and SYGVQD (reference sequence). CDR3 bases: TGCGCCAGCAGTGCCCGTCTACAGGGCGTTATGGATGAGCAGTTCTTC. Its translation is CASSARLQGVMDEQFF.

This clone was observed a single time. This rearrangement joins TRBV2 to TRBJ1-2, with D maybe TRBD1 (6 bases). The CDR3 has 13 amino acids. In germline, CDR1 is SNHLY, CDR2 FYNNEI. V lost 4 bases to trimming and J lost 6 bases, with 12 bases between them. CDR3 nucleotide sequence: TGTGCCAGCAGTGCCGGACAGAGACATGGCTACACCTTC. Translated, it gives CASSAGQRHGYTF.

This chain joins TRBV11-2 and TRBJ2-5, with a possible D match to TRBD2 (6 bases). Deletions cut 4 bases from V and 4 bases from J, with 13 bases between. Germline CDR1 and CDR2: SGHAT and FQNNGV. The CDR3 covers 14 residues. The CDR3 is CASSSGLRGETQYF. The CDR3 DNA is TGTGCCAGCAGCTCGGGACTTAGGGGAGAGACCCAGTACTTC.

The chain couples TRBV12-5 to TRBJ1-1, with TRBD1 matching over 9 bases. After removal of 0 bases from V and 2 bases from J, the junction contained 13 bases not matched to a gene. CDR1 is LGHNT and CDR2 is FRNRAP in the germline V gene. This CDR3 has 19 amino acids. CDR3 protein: CASGLVLIPDRGVNTEAFF. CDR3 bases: TGTGCTAGTGGTTTGGTCCTAATCCCGGACAGGGGTGTTAACACTGAAGCTTTCTTT.

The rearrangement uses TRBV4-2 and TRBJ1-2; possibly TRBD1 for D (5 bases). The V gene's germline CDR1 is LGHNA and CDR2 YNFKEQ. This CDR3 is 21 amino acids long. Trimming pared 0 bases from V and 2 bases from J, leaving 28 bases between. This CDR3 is CASSQEGLGEDRLTSNYGYTF. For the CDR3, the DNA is TGTGCCAGCAGCCAAGAGGGACTGGGGGAGGACCGACTAACTTCGAACTATGGCTACACCTTC.

The CDR3 is CASSQDPGHQGYTF. The CDR3, as DNA: TGTGCCAGCAGCCAAGACCCGGGACATCAAGGCTACACCTTC. This chain uses TRBV4-2 with TRBJ1-2, with a tentative D call TRBD1 (6 bases). The CDR3 consists of 14 residues. The V end was cut by 0 bases, the J end by 8 bases, with 13 bases between. Germline V lookup: CDR1 LGHNA, CDR2 YNFKEQ.

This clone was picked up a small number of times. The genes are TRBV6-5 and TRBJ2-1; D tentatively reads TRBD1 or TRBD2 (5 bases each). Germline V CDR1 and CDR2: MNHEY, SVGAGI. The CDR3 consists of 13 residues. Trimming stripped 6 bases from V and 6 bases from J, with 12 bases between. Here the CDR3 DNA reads TGTGCCAGCAGCACCGGGACCAGCAATGAGCAGTTCTTC. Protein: CASSTGTSNEQFF.